The 5 T cell receptor beta chains below were found in one sample sequenced in a study of blood T cell repertoires in COVID-19. Using immunoSEQ multiplex PCR, the repertoire was profiled, and TCRdb retains in-frame clones only, with some absent. The sample includes a few hundred thousand clones, about nine tenths seen only once; the top ten take 6.9%. Input material: peripheral blood. The origin of the receptors is a young woman who had recovered from COVID-19.

The chain links TRBV19 to TRBJ1-2; 11 bases are a match to TRBD1. Germline V gene data show CDR1 as LNHDA and CDR2 as SQIVND (reference sequence). This CDR3 has 15 residues. V was clipped by 10 bases and J by 0 bases; unmatched bases: 7. This CDR3 is CATTGQGVPNYGYTF. The CDR3 coding sequence is TGTGCCACTACGGGACAGGGGGTTCCTAACTATGGCTACACCTTC. The complete variable domain, with remaining parts taken from reference TRBV19 and TRBJ1-2, reads DGGITQSPKYLFRKEGQNVTLSCEQNLNHDAMYWYRQDPGQGLRLIYYSQIVNDFQKGDIAEGYSVSREKKESFPLTVTSAQKNPTAFYLCATTGQGVPNYGYTFGSGTRLTVV.

The rearrangement links TRBV10-1 to TRBJ1-2, with D perhaps TRBD1 (5 bases). The CDR3 covers 15 residues. Germline-derived CDR1 and CDR2 are WNHNN and SYGVQD (reference sequence). V lost 7 bases and J 3 bases, leaving 18 bases between the germline ends. CDR3 sequence: CASTEGRGIHYGYTF. The DNA of the CDR3 is TGCGCCAGCACCGAAGGTAGGGGTATTCACTATGGCTACACCTTC.

This clone was recorded only once. V usage is TRBV6-5 and J usage is TRBJ2-5; D is perhaps TRBD2 (5 bases). The germline V gene encodes CDR1 MNHEY and CDR2 SVGAGI. The CDR3 covers 13 residues. V gave up 5 bases and J gave up 3 bases, with 10 bases separating them. The DNA of the CDR3 is TGTGCCAGCAGTAAGACGGAGGAAGAGACCCAGTACTTC. Its protein is CASSKTEEETQYF.

This clone came up once. The chain is built from TRBV5-6 and TRBJ2-5, with TRBD2 as a possible D gene (5 bases). CDR1 is SGHDT, CDR2 YYEEEE, per germline. V was pared by 7 bases and J by 5 bases, with 24 bases between. The CDR3 runs to 16 residues. CDR3 bases: TGTGCCAGCCGTACCGGGCTAGCCCTATTTGTGGAGACCCAGTACTTC. It yields the protein CASRTGLALFVETQYF.

V gene TRBV6-5 combines with J gene TRBJ1-5; the match to TRBD1 covers 10 bases. Trimming removed 4 bases from V and 4 bases from J; junction bases left unmatched: 7. The germline gives CDR1 MNHEY, CDR2 SVGAGI. The CDR3 length is 16 residues. The CDR3 nucleotides read TGTGCCAGCAGTTCGACCCGACAGGGGGCGAATCAGCCCCAGCATTTT. This translates into CASSSTRQGANQPQHF.